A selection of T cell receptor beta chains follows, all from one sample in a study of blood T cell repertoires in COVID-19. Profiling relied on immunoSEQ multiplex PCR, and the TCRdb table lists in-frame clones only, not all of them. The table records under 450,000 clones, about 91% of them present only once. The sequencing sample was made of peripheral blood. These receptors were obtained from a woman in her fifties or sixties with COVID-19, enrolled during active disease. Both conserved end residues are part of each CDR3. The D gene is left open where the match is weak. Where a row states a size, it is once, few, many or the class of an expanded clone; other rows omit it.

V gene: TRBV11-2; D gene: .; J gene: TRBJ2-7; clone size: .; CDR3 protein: CASSLLIQTYEQYF; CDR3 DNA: TGTGCCAGCAGCTTATTAATCCAGACCTACGAGCAGTACTTC
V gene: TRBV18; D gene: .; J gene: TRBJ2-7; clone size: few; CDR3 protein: CASSPRDELEQYF; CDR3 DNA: TGTGCCAGCTCTCCTCGGGATGAACTGGAGCAGTACTTC
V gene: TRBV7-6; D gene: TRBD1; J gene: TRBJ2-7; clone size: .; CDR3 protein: CASSLGQSSYEQYF; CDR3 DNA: TGTGCCAGCAGCTTGGGACAGTCCTCCTACGAGCAGTACTTC
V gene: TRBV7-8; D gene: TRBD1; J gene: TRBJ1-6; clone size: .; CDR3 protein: CASSTRQGANSPLHF; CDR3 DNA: TGTGCCAGCAGCACCCGACAGGGGGCAAATTCACCCCTCCACTTT
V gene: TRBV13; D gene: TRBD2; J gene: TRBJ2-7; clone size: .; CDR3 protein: CASSIGLAPYEQYF; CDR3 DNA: TGTGCCAGCAGCATCGGACTAGCGCCCTACGAGCAGTACTTC
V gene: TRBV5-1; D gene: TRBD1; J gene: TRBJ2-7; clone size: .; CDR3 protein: CASSLSGTGAYEQYF; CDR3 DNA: TGCGCCAGCAGCCTTTCCGGGACAGGGGCCTACGAGCAGTACTTC
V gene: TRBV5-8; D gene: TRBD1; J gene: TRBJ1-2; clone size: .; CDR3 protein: CASSPRTGGYGYTF; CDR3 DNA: TGTGCCAGCAGCCCCCGGACAGGGGGTTATGGCTACACCTTC
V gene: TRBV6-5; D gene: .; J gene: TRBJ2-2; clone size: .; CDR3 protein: CASSRGALGGELFF; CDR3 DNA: TGTGCCAGCAGTCGGGGAGCCTTGGGTGGGGAGCTGTTTTTT
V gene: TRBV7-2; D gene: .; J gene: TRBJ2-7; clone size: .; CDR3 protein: CASSLVGGDPYEQYF; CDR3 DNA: TGTGCCAGCAGCTTAGTGGGCGGGGACCCCTACGAGCAGTACTTC
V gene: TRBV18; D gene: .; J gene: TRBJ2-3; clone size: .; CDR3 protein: CASSPAGATDTQYF; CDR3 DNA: TGTGCCAGCTCACCCGCGGGGGCCACAGATACGCAGTATTTT
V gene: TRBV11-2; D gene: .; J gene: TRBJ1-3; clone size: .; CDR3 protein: CASSRGTEGNTIYF; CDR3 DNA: TGTGCCAGCAGCCGCGGGACGGAAGGAAACACCATATATTTT
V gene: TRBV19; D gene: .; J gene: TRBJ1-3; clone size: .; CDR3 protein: CASSIDNLSGNTIYF; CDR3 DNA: TGTGCCAGTAGTATAGATAACTTATCTGGAAACACCATATATTTT
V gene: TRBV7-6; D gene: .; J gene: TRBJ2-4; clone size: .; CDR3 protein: CASSSSGVESIQYF; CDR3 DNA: TGTGCCAGCAGCTCATCAGGGGTTGAGAGCATTCAGTACTTC
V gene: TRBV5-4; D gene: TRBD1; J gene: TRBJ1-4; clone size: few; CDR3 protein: CASSSRTGDEKLFF; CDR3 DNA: TGTGCCAGCAGCTCTCGGACAGGGGATGAAAAACTGTTTTTT
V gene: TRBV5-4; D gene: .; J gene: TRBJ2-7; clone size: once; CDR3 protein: CASSLAVNYEQYF; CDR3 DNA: TGTGCCAGCAGCTTGGCGGTAAACTACGAGCAGTACTTC
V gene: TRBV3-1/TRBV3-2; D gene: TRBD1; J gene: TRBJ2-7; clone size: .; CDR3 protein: CASSPPSEGAKQYF; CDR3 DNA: TGTGCCAGCAGCCCACCCTCAGAGGGGGCGAAGCAGTACTTC
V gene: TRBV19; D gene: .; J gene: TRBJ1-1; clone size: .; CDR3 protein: CASSTGLPNTEAFF; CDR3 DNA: TGTGCCAGTAGTACGGGTCTCCCGAACACTGAAGCTTTCTTT
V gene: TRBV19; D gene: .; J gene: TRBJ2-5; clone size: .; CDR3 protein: CASQSRPQETQYF; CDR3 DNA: TGTGCCAGCCAGTCGAGGCCGCAAGAGACCCAGTACTTC
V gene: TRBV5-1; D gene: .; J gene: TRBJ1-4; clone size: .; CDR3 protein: CASTTGGLGDATNEKLFF; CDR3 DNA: TGCGCCAGCACCACGGGGGGCCTCGGTGATGCTACTAATGAAAAACTGTTTTTT
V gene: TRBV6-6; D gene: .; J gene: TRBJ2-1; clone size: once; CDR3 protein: CASTTYLGMGEEQFF; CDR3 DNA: TGTGCCAGCACTACATACCTTGGGATGGGAGAGGAGCAGTTCTTC
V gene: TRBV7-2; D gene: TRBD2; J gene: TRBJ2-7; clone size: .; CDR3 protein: CASSRLAGGTPYEQYF; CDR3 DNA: TGTGCCAGCAGCCGTCTAGCGGGGGGAACACCCTACGAGCAGTACTTC
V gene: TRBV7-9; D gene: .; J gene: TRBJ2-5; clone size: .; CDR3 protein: CASSFSSRETQYF; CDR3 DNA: TGTGCCAGCAGCTTCTCGTCCCGAGAGACCCAGTACTTC
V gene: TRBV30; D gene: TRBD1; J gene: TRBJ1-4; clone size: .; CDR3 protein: CASLGQGLPNEKLFF; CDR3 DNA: TGTGCCTCCTTGGGACAGGGGCTTCCTAATGAAAAACTGTTTTTT
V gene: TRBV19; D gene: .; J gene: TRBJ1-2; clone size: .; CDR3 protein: CASSISGFGYGYTF; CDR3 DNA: TGTGCCAGTAGTATATCGGGTTTTGGCTATGGCTACACCTTC
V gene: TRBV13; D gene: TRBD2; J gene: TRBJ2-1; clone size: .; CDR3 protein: CASSPPGGGFGNEQFF; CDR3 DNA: TGTGCCAGCAGTCCCCCCGGGGGGGGCTTTGGAAATGAGCAGTTCTTC
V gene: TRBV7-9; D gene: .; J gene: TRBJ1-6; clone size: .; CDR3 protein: CASSEGNSPLHF; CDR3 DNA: TGTGCCAGCAGTGAGGGTAATTCACCCCTCCACTTT
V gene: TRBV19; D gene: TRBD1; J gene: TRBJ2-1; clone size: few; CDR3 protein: CASKEFRGPFDEQFF; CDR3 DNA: TGTGCCAGTAAAGAGTTTAGGGGGCCCTTTGATGAGCAGTTCTTC
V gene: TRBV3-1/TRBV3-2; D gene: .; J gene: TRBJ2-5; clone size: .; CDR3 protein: CASSQEGGLWTQYF; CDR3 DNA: TGTGCCAGCAGCCAAGAGGGTGGACTTTGGACCCAGTACTTC
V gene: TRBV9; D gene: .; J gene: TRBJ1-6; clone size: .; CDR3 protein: CASSVDAGESRSPLHF; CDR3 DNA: TGTGCCAGCAGCGTAGATGCCGGGGAGTCTAGGTCACCCCTCCACTTT